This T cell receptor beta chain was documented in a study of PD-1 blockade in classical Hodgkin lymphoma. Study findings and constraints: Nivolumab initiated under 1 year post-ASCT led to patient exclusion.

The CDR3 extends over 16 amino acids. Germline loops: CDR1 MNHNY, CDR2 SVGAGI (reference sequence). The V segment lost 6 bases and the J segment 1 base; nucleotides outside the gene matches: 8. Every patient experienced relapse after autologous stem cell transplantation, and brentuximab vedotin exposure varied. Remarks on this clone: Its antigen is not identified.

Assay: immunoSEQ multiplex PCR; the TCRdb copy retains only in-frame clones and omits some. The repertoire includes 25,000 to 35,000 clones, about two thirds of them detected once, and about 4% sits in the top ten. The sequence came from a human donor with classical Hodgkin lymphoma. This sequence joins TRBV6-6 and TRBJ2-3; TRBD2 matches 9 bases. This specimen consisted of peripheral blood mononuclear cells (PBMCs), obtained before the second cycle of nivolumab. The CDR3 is CASSYPQREGTDTQYF. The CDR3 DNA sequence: TGTGCCAGCAGCTACCCTCAGCGGGAGGGCACAGATACGCAGTATTTT.